What follows describes a single T cell receptor (beta chain). The antigen is not known. This sample stems from a study of shared clonotypes between healthy human individuals. CDR3 size: 14 residues. The junction had 12 bases not matched to a gene; V was cut back by 6 bases and J by 9 bases. Germline lookup yields CDR1 MNHEY and CDR2 SMNVEV (reference sequence). Evenly divided among several immunoSEQ plates was the genomic DNA of each subset. Source study methods: Quality scores were absent from the junction-only immunoSEQ sequences, so filtering differed. The repertoire was sequenced with immunoSEQ multiplex PCR; TCRdb's copy has only in-frame clones and lacks some. V and J calls plus clone size are reproduced from that table; the DNA served to infer D and trimming. The sample lists fewer than 3 million clones; about 90% were seen once. General study results and limits: In a few donors, approximately 5% of naive CD4 clonotypes appeared in common.

The TCR was taken from a young man in good health. Some clones in this sample may be carry-over from other donors' samples. J is TRBJ2-7 and V is TRBV27; 9 bases are a match to TRBD2. The sequencing input was naive CD4+ T cells from PBMCs. As to subset: CD45RA+ positively selected. CDR3: CASSPGAGGPGQYF. Written as DNA, the CDR3 is TGTGCCAGCAGCCCCGGGGCGGGAGGGCCTGGGCAGTACTTC.